The rows below give T cell receptor beta chains drawn from one sample of a study of blood T cell repertoires in COVID-19. The method was immunoSEQ multiplex PCR; TCRdb's version includes in-frame clones alone and lacks a portion of them. Counted here are 190,000 or so clones, around nine tenths occurring once; the ten biggest clones make up less than 3%. The sequenced sample consisted of peripheral blood. All receptors come from a man aged 35 to 55 with active or convalescent COVID-19. The CDR3 runs from the conserved cysteine through the conserved F or W. The D gene is left open where the match is weak. Only part of the rows carry a size: once, few, many, or a class if the clone is expanded.

J | D | V | size | CDR3 | DNA
TRBJ2-1 | TRBD1 | TRBV4-3 | NA | CASSRDRDYNEQFF | TGCGCCAGCAGCCGGGACAGGGACTACAATGAGCAGTTCTTC
TRBJ1-1 | TRBD1 | TRBV5-1 | NA | CASSQIRQGEAFF | TGCGCCAGCAGCCAAATTCGACAGGGTGAAGCTTTCTTT
TRBJ2-7 | NA | TRBV19 | NA | CASNGIEGGEQYF | TGTGCCAGTAACGGCATCGAAGGGGGCGAGCAGTACTTC
TRBJ2-3 | TRBD1 | TRBV11-3 | NA | CASSLEAGGVNF | TGTGCCAGCAGCTTAGAAGCAGGGGGCGTTAATTTT
TRBJ1-6 | NA | TRBV19 | NA | CASTPGTLNSPLHF | TGTGCCAGTACTCCCGGGACACTGAATTCACCCCTCCACTTT
TRBJ2-3 | NA | TRBV19 | NA | CASSYSRWDTQYF | TGTGCCAGTAGTTACAGTCGTTGGGATACGCAGTATTTT
TRBJ2-7 | NA | TRBV27 | NA | CASGRGYEQYF | TGTGCCAGCGGTCGAGGCTACGAGCAGTACTTC
TRBJ2-3 | TRBD2 | TRBV28 | NA | CASTVAGGADTQYF | TGTGCCAGCACGGTAGCGGGGGGTGCAGATACGCAGTATTTT
TRBJ1-2 | NA | TRBV24-1 | once | CATSDRAGGYTF | TGTGCCACCAGTGACCGGGCGGGTGGCTACACCTTC
TRBJ2-3 | TRBD2 | TRBV11-3 | NA | CASSPGRDSSTDTQYF | TGTGCCAGCAGCCCAGGGAGGGACTCTAGCACAGATACGCAGTATTTT
TRBJ2-7 | TRBD2 | TRBV7-2 | NA | CASNLGGALYEQYF | TGTGCCAGCAACCTCGGGGGGGCCCTCTACGAGCAGTACTTC
TRBJ1-1 | NA | TRBV4-1 | few | CASSQDSRDGDTEAFF | TGCGCCAGCAGCCAAGATAGCCGGGATGGAGACACTGAAGCTTTCTTT
TRBJ1-3 | TRBD1 | TRBV5-5 | NA | CASSFLGQGSGNTIYF | TGTGCCAGCAGCTTCCTTGGACAGGGGTCTGGAAACACCATATATTTT
TRBJ2-7 | NA | TRBV5-8 | NA | CASSYEPQGYEQYF | TGTGCCAGCAGCTACGAACCGCAGGGCTACGAGCAGTACTTC
TRBJ1-4 | NA | TRBV9 | NA | CASSETAGNEKLFF | TGTGCCAGCAGCGAGACAGCGGGGAATGAAAAACTGTTTTTT
TRBJ2-3 | NA | TRBV15 | NA | CATRSGQTITDTQYF | TGTGCCACCAGATCAGGACAAACGATCACAGATACGCAGTATTTT
TRBJ1-2 | NA | TRBV6-5 | few | CASSYSRTAHYGYTF | TGTGCCAGCAGTTACTCGAGGACAGCCCACTATGGCTACACCTTC
TRBJ2-3 | NA | TRBV18 | NA | CASSPREGARTDTQYF | TGTGCCAGCTCACCACGGGAAGGGGCCCGCACAGATACGCAGTATTTT